This record looks at one T cell receptor beta chain sequence and its context. Its antigen is not known. The data were produced by immunoSEQ multiplex PCR, yet TCRdb's version contains in-frame clones alone and is incomplete. The sample holds 70,000 to 75,000 clones; less than 85% are singletons and the top ten take around 48%. The data were obtained in a study of T cell responses to AZD1222 COVID-19 vaccine. Broader study findings: When two AZD1222 doses had been given, Spike-specific TCR breadth and depth rose.

The germline V gene has CDR1 LNHDA and CDR2 SQIVND (reference sequence). CDR3 size: 19 residues. The V and J ends lost 4 bases and 2 bases, in that order; junction bases with no gene match: 16. The V gene is TRBV19, the J gene TRBJ2-2; the match to TRBD1 covers 7 bases. The sequence came from an adult who received the AZD1222 COVID-19 vaccine. Sequencing used peripheral blood, obtained 28 days after the second AZD1222 dose. The CDR3 DNA sequence: TGTGCCAGTAGTAATCCCCTCCCCCACAGGGGTGATAACACCGGGGAGCTGTTTTTT. It yields the protein CASSNPLPHRGDNTGELFF. Together with reference TRBV19 and TRBJ2-2, the CDR3 gives the full variable domain: DGGITQSPKYLFRKEGQNVTLSCEQNLNHDAMYWYRQDPGQGLRLIYYSQIVNDFQKGDIAEGYSVSREKKESFPLTVTSAQKNPTAFYLCASSNPLPHRGDNTGELFFGEGSRLTVL.